This T cell receptor (beta chain) was captured in a study of cytomegalovirus exposure and HLA in healthy donors (dated by TCRdb to about 2017). With respect to the entire study: According to a later analysis, the roughly 130 validation repertoires were produced on the same platform as the approximately 620 repertoires of the first cohort. The study aimed to test whether cataloging public T cell receptors could reveal signatures of past pathogen exposure. In addition to the first cohort of 500 to 850 subjects, a separate validation cohort of over 90 different subjects was used. High-throughput TCR immunosequencing, statistical association of individual TCRs with disease status, and machine learning were combined to predict cytomegalovirus infection status.

Beyond this particular receptor, the publication reports: Most TCR sequences were observed very rarely across donors, whereas some public TCRs were present in many individuals. A later analysis had no HLA typing for the validation cohort, so co-occurrence there was scored across all 120 repertoires. The study listed 164 TCR beta chains as associated with cytomegalovirus. Three of the identified cytomegalovirus-associated TCR beta chains were confirmed in vitro to be specific for cytomegalovirus antigens. Subsequent analysis determined that TCRs grouped into clusters in the first cohort also showed a tendency toward co-occurrence across the roughly 110 validation repertoires, and 94% of cluster scores exceeded 0. In both the original and validation cohorts, the classifier was reported to diagnose cytomegalovirus status with high specificity and sensitivity. According to the authors, the approach could potentially be generalized to other disease states and immunological phenotypes.

Separate from the approximately 700-subject first cohort, the validation cohort of 120 subjects was the group to which the donors belonged. In regard to this clone: Its antigen is unknown. Qualities for individual bases were not recorded, and no much larger clone is one base off.

Receptor amplification or capture employed the immunoSEQ multiplex PCR assay. As for how the authors treated the data: To diagnose cytomegalovirus status from the catalog of TCR beta chain sequences, a statistical classification framework was built. Here the immuneACCESS table is served through TCRdb, limited to in-frame sequences with V and J called. Missing clones are a known gap in these copies; in checked studies unresolved V genes cover under half, and the rest lacks a known reason. That table gives V, J and clone size, and the DNA gave D and trimming. The sample table lists a few hundred thousand clones, around 89% of them with a count of one. The top ten hold less than 0.4% of the sample. CDR1 and CDR2 are drawn from the germline V gene: MNHEY, SVGAGI. V is trimmed back by 8 bases and J by 2 bases, and the junction contains 5 bases that no gene match accounts for. From its cysteine to its phenylalanine, the CDR3 spans 14 amino acids. The kept DNA is CDR3 alone, 42 bases in frame from the first base.

The sequencing sample was made of PBMCs. The rearranged chain carries TRBV6-5 and TRBJ2-3; a stretch of 9 junction bases matches TRBD2. This TCR derives from a woman aged 18 to 35 in good health and CMV-seronegative. This receptor has the CDR3 CASYSGGNTDTQYF. The sequenced DNA is TGTGCCAGCTATAGCGGGGGAAACACAGATACGCAGTATTTT.